This entry is about one T cell receptor (beta chain). This entry is derived from a study of T-cell memory formation after mild COVID-19. Study overall: In these data, TCR clusters were largely donor specific.

TCRdb redid the calling of the 5' RACE reads with MiXCR, one entry per CDR3 protein. This sample carries around 300,000 distinct CDR3 sequences, about 20% of them seen once, and the ten largest clones take roughly 24%. Germline loops: CDR1 LGHDT, CDR2 YNNKEL (reference sequence). V dropped 0 bases and J dropped 9 bases, with 9 bases sitting between them. The CDR3 covers 13 residues. What was sequenced was PBMCs or a T cell subset sorted from them (not recorded which). The rearrangement links TRBV3-1 to TRBJ2-1, with D unresolved. This clonotype was obtained from a man between 18 and 35 years old who had mild COVID-19 (a few samples of this study predate the infection). Cell type and time point are not known. DNA of the CDR3: TGTGCCAGCAGCCAAGATGGCCCTAGTGAGCAGTTCTTC. Translating it yields CASSQDGPSEQFF.